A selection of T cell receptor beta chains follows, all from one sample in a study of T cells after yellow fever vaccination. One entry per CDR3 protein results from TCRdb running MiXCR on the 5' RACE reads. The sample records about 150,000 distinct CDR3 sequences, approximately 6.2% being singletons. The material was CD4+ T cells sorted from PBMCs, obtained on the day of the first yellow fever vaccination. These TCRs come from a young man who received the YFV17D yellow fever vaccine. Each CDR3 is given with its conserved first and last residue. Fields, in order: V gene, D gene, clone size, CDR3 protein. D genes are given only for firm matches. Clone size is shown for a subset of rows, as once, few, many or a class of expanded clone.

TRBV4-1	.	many	CASSQAATTNYGYTF
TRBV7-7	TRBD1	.	CASSLGPTGGYEQYF
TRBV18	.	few	CAVAGISTDTQYF
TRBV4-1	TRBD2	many	CASSLRTSGGQETQYF
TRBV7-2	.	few	CASSSQIRVGYSPLHF
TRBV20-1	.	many	CSARDQGEQMATQYF
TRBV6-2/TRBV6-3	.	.	CASSLGTEQYF
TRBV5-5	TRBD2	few	CASSNPGGRITQYF
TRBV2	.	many	CASTIQETQYF
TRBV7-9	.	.	CASSFQGFNEQFF
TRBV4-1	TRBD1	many	CASSPTGTGYGYTF
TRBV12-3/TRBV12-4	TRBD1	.	CASRLGTGYNQPQHF
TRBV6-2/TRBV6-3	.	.	CASIGRTSTDTQYF
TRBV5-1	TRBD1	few	CASSLSGTENTEAFF
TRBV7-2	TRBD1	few	CASSSGTGSRTDTQYF
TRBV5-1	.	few	CASSFFRGGTDTQYF
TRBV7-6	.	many	CASSLSQGKMNTEAFF